A selection of T cell receptor beta chains follows, all from one sample in a study of beta chain features in type 1 diabetes. The assay was immunoSEQ multiplex PCR, and TCRdb's table has in-frame clones only and misses some. Among about 340,000 clones listed, roughly 14% were seen once. Sequenced input: naive CD4+ T cells from blood. The receptor source for this set is a woman between 18 and 30 years old with type 1 diabetes. The CDR3 runs from the conserved cysteine through the conserved F or W. Fields, in order: clone size, D gene, J gene, V gene, CDR3 length, CDR3 DNA, CDR3 protein. D genes are given only for firm matches. The size entry is marked missing in some rows and otherwise reads once, few, many or a size class.

size: .; D: .; J: TRBJ1-1; V: TRBV30; length: 13; DNA: TGTGCCTGGAGTGTACGTAGAGACACTGAAGCTTTCTTT; CDR3: CAWSVRRDTEAFF
size: .; D: TRBD1; J: TRBJ2-1; V: TRBV7-2; length: 17; DNA: TGTGCCAGCAGCTCATCGGGACAGGGAAGCTCCTACAATGAGCAGTTCTTC; CDR3: CASSSSGQGSSYNEQFF
size: .; D: TRBD2; J: TRBJ2-2; V: TRBV7-2; length: 15; DNA: TGTGCCAGCAGCTTTAGCGGGAGAGGAACCGGGGAGCTGTTTTTT; CDR3: CASSFSGRGTGELFF
size: .; D: .; J: TRBJ1-1; V: TRBV7-9; length: 13; DNA: TGTGCCAGCAGCTTAGCGGCAGTCACTGAAGCTTTCTTT; CDR3: CASSLAAVTEAFF
size: few; D: .; J: TRBJ1-5; V: TRBV28; length: 15; DNA: TGTGCCAGCAGTTCTCAGGGGATCGGCAATCAGCCCCAGCATTTT; CDR3: CASSSQGIGNQPQHF
size: .; D: TRBD2; J: TRBJ2-3; V: TRBV4-2; length: 18; DNA: TGTGCCAGCAGCCAAGCGGCCGGGACTAGCGGGAGGTCAGATACGCAGTATTTT; CDR3: CASSQAAGTSGRSDTQYF
size: .; D: .; J: TRBJ1-1; V: TRBV9; length: 14; DNA: TGTGCCAGCAGCGTAACAGGAGTTGGAACTGAAGCTTTCTTT; CDR3: CASSVTGVGTEAFF
size: .; D: TRBD1; J: TRBJ2-7; V: TRBV30; length: 13; DNA: TGTGCCTGGAGTGTACAGGGGTCCTACGAGCAGTACTTC; CDR3: CAWSVQGSYEQYF
size: .; D: .; J: TRBJ2-5; V: TRBV2; length: 14; DNA: TGTGCCAGCAGTGTTGCGACAGGTCAAGAGACCCAGTACTTC; CDR3: CASSVATGQETQYF
size: few; D: TRBD2; J: TRBJ2-3; V: TRBV28; length: 17; DNA: TGTGCCAGCACCATACCCGCCGGGACTAGCGGCACAGATACGCAGTATTTT; CDR3: CASTIPAGTSGTDTQYF
size: few; D: TRBD2; J: TRBJ2-2; V: TRBV25-1; length: 15; DNA: TGTGCCAGCAGTTTATCGGGACTATCTAAAGGGGAGCTGTTTTTT; CDR3: CASSLSGLSKGELFF
size: .; D: .; J: TRBJ2-1; V: TRBV6-1; length: 14; DNA: TGTGCCAGCAGTGAAAGGGGAGGATCCAATGAGCAGTTCTTC; CDR3: CASSERGGSNEQFF
size: few; D: .; J: TRBJ2-2; V: TRBV28; length: 13; DNA: TGTGCCAGCTTTGGAGGGAACACCGGGGAGCTGTTTTTT; CDR3: CASFGGNTGELFF
size: few; D: TRBD2; J: TRBJ2-5; V: TRBV7-9; length: 17; DNA: TGTGCCAGCAGCTTAGCCGGGACTAGCGGGAGGTTGGAGACCCAGTACTTC; CDR3: CASSLAGTSGRLETQYF
size: few; D: .; J: TRBJ2-5; V: TRBV19; length: 13; DNA: TGTGCCAGCTCGACCGGGACACAAAAGACCCAGTACTTC; CDR3: CASSTGTQKTQYF
size: .; D: TRBD2; J: TRBJ2-1; V: TRBV7-3; length: 16; DNA: TGTGCCAGCAGCCCCTCAGGACTAGCGGGAGTGCTTGAGCAGTTCTTC; CDR3: CASSPSGLAGVLEQFF
size: few; D: TRBD2; J: TRBJ2-4; V: TRBV4-3; length: 14; DNA: TGCGCCAGCAGCTCCAGCGGGAGTGGAAACATTCAGTACTTC; CDR3: CASSSSGSGNIQYF
size: .; D: TRBD2; J: TRBJ2-3; V: TRBV14; length: 16; DNA: TGTGCCAGCAGCCACCATAGCGGGACCCTAACAGATACGCAGTATTTT; CDR3: CASSHHSGTLTDTQYF
size: few; D: .; J: TRBJ2-3; V: TRBV9; length: 15; DNA: TGTGCCAGCAGCCCCCAAGGTGAGGGCTGGGATACGCAGTATTTT; CDR3: CASSPQGEGWDTQYF
size: few; D: .; J: TRBJ1-1; V: TRBV18; length: 16; DNA: TGTGCCAGCTCACCACCGAACAGAGGGATGAACACTGAAGCTTTCTTT; CDR3: CASSPPNRGMNTEAFF
size: few; D: .; J: TRBJ2-7; V: TRBV15; length: 14; DNA: TGTGCCACCAGCAGAGATTGGTCAGCCTACGAGCAGTACTTC; CDR3: CATSRDWSAYEQYF
size: few; D: .; J: TRBJ2-7; V: TRBV20-1; length: 11; DNA: TGCAGTGCTAGGAGCGACTACGAGCAGTACTTC; CDR3: CSARSDYEQYF
size: .; D: .; J: TRBJ1-1; V: TRBV7-8; length: 15; DNA: TGTGCCAGCAGCTTATACGGACAGTTGAACACTGAAGCTTTCTTT; CDR3: CASSLYGQLNTEAFF
size: .; D: .; J: TRBJ1-1; V: TRBV5-4; length: 14; DNA: TGTGCCAGCAGCACCAGTCGGGTGAACACTGAAGCTTTCTTT; CDR3: CASSTSRVNTEAFF
size: few; D: .; J: TRBJ2-1; V: TRBV30; length: 14; DNA: TGTGCCTGGAGTATAGGACTTACTTACAATGAGCAGTTCTTC; CDR3: CAWSIGLTYNEQFF
size: .; D: TRBD1; J: TRBJ2-7; V: TRBV18; length: 13; DNA: TGTGCCAGCTCACCGGGACAGGGGGACGAGCAGTACTTC; CDR3: CASSPGQGDEQYF
size: few; D: TRBD2; J: TRBJ2-1; V: TRBV7-9; length: 15; DNA: TGTGCCAGCATCATTAGCGGGAGCTCCTACAATGAGCAGTTCTTC; CDR3: CASIISGSSYNEQFF
size: .; D: .; J: TRBJ1-2; V: TRBV29-1; length: 14; DNA: TGCAGCGTTGAAGATCGGAAGGACAGAACTGGCTACACCTTC; CDR3: CSVEDRKDRTGYTF
size: .; D: TRBD1; J: TRBJ1-5; V: TRBV19; length: 12; DNA: TGTGCCAGTAGCCAGGGGGTTCAGCCCCAGCATTTT; CDR3: CASSQGVQPQHF
size: few; D: .; J: TRBJ2-5; V: TRBV28; length: 11; DNA: TGTGCCAGCAGTTTACGGTTGACCCAGTACTTC; CDR3: CASSLRLTQYF
size: .; D: .; J: TRBJ2-5; V: TRBV6-6; length: 16; DNA: TGTGCCAGCAGTAAAATGGCTAGATCTCGTGCGGAGACCCAGTACTTC; CDR3: CASSKMARSRAETQYF
size: few; D: .; J: TRBJ2-3; V: TRBV30; length: 13; DNA: TGTGCCTGGAGTACCCGGTCGACTGGTACGCAGTATTTT; CDR3: CAWSTRSTGTQYF
size: .; D: TRBD2; J: TRBJ2-1; V: TRBV5-1; length: 15; DNA: TGCGCCAGCAGCTTACGACTAGCGGGTGGCAATGAGCAGTTCTTC; CDR3: CASSLRLAGGNEQFF
size: few; D: .; J: TRBJ2-2; V: TRBV19; length: 12; DNA: TGTGCCAGTAAAAGGGGGTCCGGGGAGCTGTTTTTT; CDR3: CASKRGSGELFF
size: few; D: .; J: TRBJ1-2; V: TRBV11-2; length: 13; DNA: TGTGCCAGCAGCTTCCCTTTTCGAGATGGCTACACCTTC; CDR3: CASSFPFRDGYTF